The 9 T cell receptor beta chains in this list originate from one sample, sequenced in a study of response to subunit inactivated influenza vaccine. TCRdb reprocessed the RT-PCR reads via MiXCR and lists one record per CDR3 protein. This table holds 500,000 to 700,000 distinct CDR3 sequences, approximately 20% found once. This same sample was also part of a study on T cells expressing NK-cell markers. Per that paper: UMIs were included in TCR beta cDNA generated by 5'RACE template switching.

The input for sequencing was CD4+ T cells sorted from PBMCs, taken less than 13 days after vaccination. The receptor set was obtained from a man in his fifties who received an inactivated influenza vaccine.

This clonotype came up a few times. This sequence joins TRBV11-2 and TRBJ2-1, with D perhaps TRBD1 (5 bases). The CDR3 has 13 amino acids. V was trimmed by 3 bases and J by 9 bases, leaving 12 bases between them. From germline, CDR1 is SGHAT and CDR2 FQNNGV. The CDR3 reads CASSFSRVVEQFF. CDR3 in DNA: TGTGCCAGCAGCTTTTCCAGGGTTGTTGAGCAGTTCTTC.

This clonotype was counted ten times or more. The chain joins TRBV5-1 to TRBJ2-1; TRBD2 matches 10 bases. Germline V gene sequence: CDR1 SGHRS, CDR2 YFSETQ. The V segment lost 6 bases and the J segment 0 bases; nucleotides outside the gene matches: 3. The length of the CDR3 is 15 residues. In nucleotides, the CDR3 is TGCGCCAGCAATCCTAGCGGGAGCTCCTACAATGAGCAGTTCTTC. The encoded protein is CASNPSGSSYNEQFF.

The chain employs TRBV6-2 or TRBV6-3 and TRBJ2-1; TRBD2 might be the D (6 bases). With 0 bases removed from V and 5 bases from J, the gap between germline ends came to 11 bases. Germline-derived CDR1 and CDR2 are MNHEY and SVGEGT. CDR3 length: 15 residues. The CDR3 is CASSYSPTSNNEQFF. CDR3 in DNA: TGTGCCAGCAGTTACTCACCGACTAGTAACAATGAGCAGTTCTTC.

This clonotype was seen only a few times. CDR3 nucleotide sequence: TGTGCCAGCAGCCATCGACAGGGTCCAGAGACCCAGTACTTC. It translates to CASSHRQGPETQYF. The chain is built from TRBV7-2 and TRBJ2-5, with 7 bases lining up with TRBD1. Losses at the gene ends were 5 bases for V and 4 bases for J; bases not matched to a gene: 7. Germline V gene sequence: CDR1 SGHTA, CDR2 FQGNSA. The length of the CDR3 is 14 residues.

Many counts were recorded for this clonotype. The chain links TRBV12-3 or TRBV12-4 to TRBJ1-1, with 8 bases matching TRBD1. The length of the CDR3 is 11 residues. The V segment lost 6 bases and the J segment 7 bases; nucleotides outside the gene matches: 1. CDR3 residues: CASRGQVEAFF. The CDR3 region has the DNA TGTGCCAGCAGGGGACAGGTTGAAGCTTTCTTT.

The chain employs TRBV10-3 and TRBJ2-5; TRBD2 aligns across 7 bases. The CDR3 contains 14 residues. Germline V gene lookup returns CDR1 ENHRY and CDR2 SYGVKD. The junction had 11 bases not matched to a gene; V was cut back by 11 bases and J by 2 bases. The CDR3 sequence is CASWGGPVQETQYF. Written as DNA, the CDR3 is TGTGCCTCCTGGGGGGGACCTGTACAAGAGACCCAGTACTTC.

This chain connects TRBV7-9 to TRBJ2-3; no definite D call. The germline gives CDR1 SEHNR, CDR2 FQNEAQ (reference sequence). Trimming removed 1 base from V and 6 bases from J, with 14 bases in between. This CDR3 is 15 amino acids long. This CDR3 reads CASSLVPGLMDTQYF. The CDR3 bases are TGTGCCAGCAGCTTAGTTCCGGGTTTGATGGATACGCAGTATTTT. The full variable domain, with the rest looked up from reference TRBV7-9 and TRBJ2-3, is DTGVSQNPRHKITKRGQNVTFRCDPISEHNRLYWYRQTLGQGPEFLTYFQNEAQLEKSRLLSDRFSAERPKGSFSTLEIQRTEQGDSAMYLCASSLVPGLMDTQYFGPGTRLTVL.

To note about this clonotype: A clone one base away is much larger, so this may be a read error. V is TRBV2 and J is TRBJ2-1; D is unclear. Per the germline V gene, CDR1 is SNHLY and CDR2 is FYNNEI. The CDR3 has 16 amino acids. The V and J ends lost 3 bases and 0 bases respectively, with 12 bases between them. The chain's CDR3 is CASSDLLISSYNEQFF. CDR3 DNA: TGTGCCAGCAGTGATTTGTTGATAAGCTCCTACAATGAGCAGTTCTTC.

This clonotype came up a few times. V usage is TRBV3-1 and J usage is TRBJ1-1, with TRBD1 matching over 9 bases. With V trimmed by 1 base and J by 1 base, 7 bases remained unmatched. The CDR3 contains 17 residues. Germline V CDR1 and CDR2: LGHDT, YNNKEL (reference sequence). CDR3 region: CASSQGAGTGRNTEAFF. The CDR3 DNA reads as TGTGCCAGCAGCCAAGGGGCGGGGACAGGGCGGAACACTGAAGCTTTCTTT.